A single sample gave rise to the 24 T cell receptor beta chains below, sequenced in a study of metastatic and nonmetastatic thyroid tumors. Every patient was untreated before thyroid surgery. From the PCR reads, TCRdb re-called clones with MiXCR. The data show tens of thousands of clones, roughly a quarter seen once. The sequenced sample was tumor tissue. The source of these receptors is a male donor with papillary thyroid cancer or a benign thyroid nodule (not recorded which). Some clones in this sample may be carry-over from other donors' samples.

The chain carries TRBV6-2 or TRBV6-3 and TRBJ2-2; 8 bases line up with TRBD2. Germline V CDR1 and CDR2: MNHEY, SVGEGT. Trimming at V came to 2 bases and at J to 5 bases, leaving 4 bases not matched to a gene. This CDR3 spans 15 amino acids. The CDR3: CASSYGAGETGELFF. The CDR3 region has the DNA TGTGCCAGCAGTTACGGAGCGGGAGAGACCGGGGAGCTGTTTTTT.

This clone appeared many times. Other DNA sequences in the same sample also yield this CDR3. The chain links TRBV6-1 to TRBJ1-5; TRBD1 aligns across 9 bases. V shed 4 bases and J 6 bases; nucleotides not matched to a gene: 4. CDR3 length equals 14 residues. From germline, CDR1 is MNHNS and CDR2 SASEGT. Here the CDR3 reads CASSATGGSQPQHF. CDR3 in DNA: TGTGCCAGCAGTGCGACAGGGGGGTCTCAGCCCCAGCATTTT.

This clone appeared many times. The chain uses TRBV20-1 and TRBJ2-1, with D unclear. CDR3 length equals 14 residues. V was clipped by 0 bases and J by 2 bases, with 8 bases between them. The V gene's germline CDR1 is DFQATT and CDR2 SNEGSKA (reference sequence). CDR3 protein: CSAREAGTYNEQFF. The CDR3 DNA reads TGCAGTGCTAGAGAGGCCGGAACCTACAATGAGCAGTTCTTC.

The chain employs TRBV20-1 and TRBJ2-7, with D maybe TRBD2 (6 bases). CDR3 length equals 17 residues. With 4 bases removed from V and 4 bases from J, the gap between germline ends came to 26 bases. CDR1 is DFQATT and CDR2 is SNEGSKA in the germline V gene (reference sequence). The CDR3 loop is CSATKRGWEAGRYEQYF. CDR3 nucleotide sequence: TGCAGTGCTACGAAGAGGGGTTGGGAGGCGGGGAGGTACGAGCAGTACTTC.

This clone was detected ten times or more. This sample also contains other DNA sequences that code for the same CDR3. This sequence joins TRBV5-1 and TRBJ2-4; a possible D gene is TRBD2 (6 bases). The CDR3 spans 14 residues. Per the germline V gene, CDR1 is SGHRS and CDR2 is YFSETQ. Deletions cut 1 base from V and 10 bases from J, with 15 bases between. The CDR3 is CASSLSGANLIQYF. CDR3 nucleotides: TGCGCCAGCAGCTTGTCGGGAGCCAATTTGATTCAGTACTTC.

In the case of this clone: It is unclear where the CDR3 begins or ends on the DNA, so no DNA is shown, and the CDR3 is as TCRdb lists it. The chain has TRBV9 and TRBJ2-2; the table's D call, TRBD1, was not checked against the DNA. Germline V lookup: CDR1 SGDLS, CDR2 YYNGEE. The CDR3 contains 14 residues when both ends are counted. This chain's CDR3 is CASSVEQGPGSCFF.

This clone ranks as medium-sized. This chain joins TRBV6-2 or TRBV6-3 and TRBJ2-7; 8 nucleotides match TRBD2. CDR3 length: 13 amino acids. J was trimmed by 4 bases and V by 5 bases; bases with no gene match: 4. Germline V CDR1 and CDR2: MNHEY, SVGEGT. The CDR3 DNA is TGTGCCAGCAGTCCGAGCGGGAGTTACGAGCAGTACTTC. Protein: CASSPSGSYEQYF.

About this clone: A read error may produce the germline difference seen at one junction end. The J gene is TRBJ2-1, the V gene TRBV20-1; D is ambiguous. Germline CDR1 is DFQATT and CDR2 is SNEGSKA (reference sequence). The CDR3 sequence is 16 residues long. CDR3 protein: CSDREWGFQGSTEQFF. The CDR3 nucleotides are TGCAGTGATAGAGAGTGGGGATTCCAAGGATCCACTGAGCAGTTCTTC.

This clone appeared a few times. The chain uses TRBV28 and TRBJ1-2; the D is unclear. Per the germline V gene, CDR1 is MDHEN and CDR2 is SYDVKM. V was clipped by 7 bases and J by 0 bases, with 9 bases between them. The CDR3 is made up of 13 amino acids. This CDR3 reads CASTVTANYGYTF. CDR3 nucleotide sequence: TGTGCCAGCACCGTGACGGCTAACTATGGCTACACCTTC.

This clone appeared many times. This chain joins TRBV19 and TRBJ1-5, with D unresolved. V shed 4 bases and J shed 2 bases, with 12 bases lying between them. CDR1 is LNHDA, CDR2 SQIVND, per germline (reference sequence). The CDR3 has 15 amino acids. The CDR3: CASSNSGRGNQPQHF. In DNA form, the CDR3 reads TGTGCCAGTAGTAACTCCGGGAGGGGCAATCAGCCCCAGCATTTT.

Ten or more counts support this clone. The V call is TRBV11-3, the J call TRBJ2-2; tentative D call: TRBD1 (5 bases). Germline lookup yields CDR1 SGHNT and CDR2 YENEEA. The CDR3 runs 13 residues. With 3 bases removed from V and 7 bases from J, the gap between germline ends came to 9 bases. CDR3: CASSFAGHGELFF. CDR3 in DNA: TGTGCCAGCAGCTTTGCAGGGCACGGGGAGCTGTTTTTT.

On this clone itself: The junction does not match germline at one end; this may be a read error. The chain couples TRBV12-3 or TRBV12-4 to TRBJ1-1; D uncertain. The CDR3 has 14 amino acids. The CDR3 coding sequence is TGTGCCAGCAGTGCCCTTTCTTCGCTAACTGAAGCTTTCTTC. Encoded protein: CASSALSSLTEAFF.

The chain links TRBV5-1 to TRBJ2-5; D gene ambiguous. CDR3 length equals 15 residues. Germline V lookup: CDR1 SGHRS, CDR2 YFSETQ. Trimming left V 0 bases short and J 5 bases short, with 14 bases between. For the CDR3, the DNA is TGCGCCAGCAGCTTGGCCCCCGTGACAAAGGAGACCCAGTACTTC. It yields the protein CASSLAPVTKETQYF.

Many counts were recorded for this clone. V and J are TRBV19 and TRBJ1-1, with no clear D. V was shortened by 2 bases and J by 2 bases, with 18 bases between the two germline ends. CDR1 is LNHDA, CDR2 SQIVND, per germline (reference sequence). The length of the CDR3 is 17 residues. The CDR3, as DNA: TGTGCCAGTAGTATATTAATTTTCAGAGGCGGAAACACTGAAGCTTTCTTT. Protein: CASSILIFRGGNTEAFF.

This clone was found many times. This chain links TRBV5-4 with TRBJ2-3; 10 nucleotides line up with TRBD2. The trim removed 0 bases at V and 3 bases at J, leaving 7 bases unmatched. CDR1 is SGHNT and CDR2 is YYREEE in the germline V gene (reference sequence). The CDR3 is 17 residues long. CDR3 nucleotides: TGTGCCAGCAGCTTGGCTAGCGGGAGTCGGTTTACAGATACGCAGTATTTT. It encodes CASSLASGSRFTDTQYF.

This clone came up many times. This chain joins TRBV20-1 and TRBJ1-2; D gene unclear. Trimming left V 0 bases short and J 8 bases short, with 19 bases between. Germline values: CDR1 DFQATT, CDR2 SNEGSKA (reference sequence). This CDR3 region has 15 residues. Written as DNA, the CDR3 is TGCAGTGCTAGAGATCCAGGCAGAGTGGTACGGGGCTACACCTTC. It is translated as CSARDPGRVVRGYTF.

This clone was detected only a few times. V usage is TRBV24-1 and J usage is TRBJ1-2; 12 positions match TRBD1. The CDR3 is made up of 16 amino acids. V dropped 4 bases and J dropped 4; count of bases not matched to a gene: 6. Per germline, CDR1 KGHDR and CDR2 SFDVKD. The CDR3 loop reads CATSEAGTGGLYGYTF. The CDR3 DNA reads as TGTGCCACCAGTGAGGCCGGGACAGGGGGCCTCTATGGCTACACCTTC.

For this clone: A much larger clone differs from this one at a single base, so this may be a read error. The sample has other DNA sequences that encode this CDR3 too. The CDR3 loop is CAWRIGWDYDYTF. DNA for the CDR3: TGTGCCTGGAGGATAGGTTGGGACTATGACTACACCTTC. The chain links TRBV30 to TRBJ1-2; possible D gene TRBD1, 5 bases. This CDR3 region has 13 residues. The germline gives CDR1 GTSNPN, CDR2 SVGIG (reference sequence).

This clone appeared many times. V gene TRBV27 combines with J gene TRBJ2-7; tentative D call: TRBD1 (5 bases). Trimming removed 4 bases from V and 3 bases from J, with 16 bases in between. CDR1 MNHEY and CDR2 SMNVEV come from the germline V gene (reference sequence). The CDR3 extends over 15 amino acids. The CDR3 sequence is CASSSRLGPSYEQYF. The CDR3 nucleotides read TGTGCCAGCAGTTCTCGCCTGGGGCCGAGCTACGAGCAGTACTTC.

This clone was detected ten times or more. The genes are TRBV30 and TRBJ1-4, with D maybe TRBD1 (5 bases). CDR3 length equals 12 residues. Germline V gene lookup returns CDR1 GTSNPN and CDR2 SVGIG (reference sequence). V was pared by 0 bases and J by 8 bases, with 7 bases between. This CDR3 reads CAWSVEGEKLFF. The CDR3 DNA reads TGTGCCTGGAGTGTAGAGGGGGAAAAACTGTTTTTT.

The table lists this clone with many counts. This chain uses TRBV11-3 with TRBJ2-5, with 14 bases identical to TRBD2. V was pared by 5 bases and J by 5 bases, with 7 bases of the junction left unmatched. The germline V gene encodes CDR1 SGHNT and CDR2 YENEEA. The CDR3 is 16 amino acids. Here the CDR3 DNA reads TGTGCCAGCAGCCTAGGGACTAGCGGGAGCCCGGAGACCCAGTACTTC. This translates into CASSLGTSGSPETQYF.

By share, this clone ranks as medium-sized (0.01 to 0.1%). J is TRBJ2-3 and V is TRBV28, with D tentatively TRBD2 (6 bases). Trimming took 3 bases from V and 5 from J, leaving 12 bases between them. CDR3 length equals 14 residues. The germline V gene has CDR1 MDHEN and CDR2 SYDVKM. The CDR3 DNA reads TGTGCCAGCAGTTTTGGGGGGTTCGGAGATACGCAGTATTTT. Amino acid sequence: CASSFGGFGDTQYF.

This clone has at least ten counts. This sequence joins TRBV5-1 and TRBJ2-3, with D perhaps TRBD1 (6 bases). V lost 4 bases and J 4 bases, leaving 10 bases between the germline ends. The CDR3 is 13 residues long. Looked up from germline, CDR1 is SGHRS and CDR2 is YFSETQ. The CDR3 nucleotides are TGCGCCAGCAGCCCGGACAGCCCAGATACGCAGTATTTT. Translating it yields CASSPDSPDTQYF.

This clone was detected ten times or more. The chain is built from TRBV6-2 or TRBV6-3 and TRBJ2-1; D call uncertain. Germline V lookup: CDR1 MNHEY, CDR2 SVGEGT. V lost 6 bases and J lost 5, with 8 bases in between. CDR3 size: 12 residues. CDR3 amino acids: CASRRLNNEQFF. DNA of the CDR3: TGTGCCAGCAGACGGCTAAACAATGAGCAGTTCTTC.